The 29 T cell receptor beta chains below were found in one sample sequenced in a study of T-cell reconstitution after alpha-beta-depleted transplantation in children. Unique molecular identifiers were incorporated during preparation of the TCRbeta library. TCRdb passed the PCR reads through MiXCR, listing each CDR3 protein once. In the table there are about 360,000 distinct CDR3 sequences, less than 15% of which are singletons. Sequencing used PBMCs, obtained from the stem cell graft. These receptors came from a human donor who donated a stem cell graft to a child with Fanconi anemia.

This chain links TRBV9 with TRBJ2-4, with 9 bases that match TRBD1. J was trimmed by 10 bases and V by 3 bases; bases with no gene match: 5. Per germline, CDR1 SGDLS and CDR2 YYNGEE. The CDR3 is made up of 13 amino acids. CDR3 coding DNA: TGTGCCAGCAGCGCCGACAGGGGGAGGATTCAGTACTTC. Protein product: CASSADRGRIQYF.

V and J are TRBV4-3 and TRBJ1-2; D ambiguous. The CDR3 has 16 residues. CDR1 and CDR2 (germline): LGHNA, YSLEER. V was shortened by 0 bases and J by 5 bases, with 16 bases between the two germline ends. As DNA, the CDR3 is TGCGCCAGCAGCCAAGACCCGGGATACTCCGAGTATGGCTACACCTTC. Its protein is CASSQDPGYSEYGYTF.

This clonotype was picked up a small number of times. CDR3 nucleotides: TGTGCCAGCAGCGCCTTTGACAGAAACACTGAAGCTTTCTTT. Protein sequence: CASSAFDRNTEAFF. The genes are TRBV9 and TRBJ1-1; D perhaps matches TRBD1 (5 bases). V gave up 3 bases and J gave up 2 bases, with 11 bases separating them. This CDR3 region has 14 residues. The germline gives CDR1 SGDLS, CDR2 YYNGEE.

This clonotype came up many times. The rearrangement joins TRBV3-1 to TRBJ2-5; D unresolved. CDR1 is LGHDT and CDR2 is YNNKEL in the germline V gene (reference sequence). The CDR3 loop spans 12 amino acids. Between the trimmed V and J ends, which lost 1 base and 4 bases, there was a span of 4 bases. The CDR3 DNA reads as TGTGCCAGCAGCCAAGTTCGAGAGACCCAGTACTTC. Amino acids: CASSQVRETQYF.

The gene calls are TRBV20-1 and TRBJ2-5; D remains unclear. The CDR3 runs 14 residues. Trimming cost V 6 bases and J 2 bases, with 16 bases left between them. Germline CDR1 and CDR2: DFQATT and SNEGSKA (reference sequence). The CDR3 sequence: CSAPNVKDQETQYF. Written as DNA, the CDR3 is TGCAGTGCCCCCAATGTTAAGGATCAAGAGACCCAGTACTTC.

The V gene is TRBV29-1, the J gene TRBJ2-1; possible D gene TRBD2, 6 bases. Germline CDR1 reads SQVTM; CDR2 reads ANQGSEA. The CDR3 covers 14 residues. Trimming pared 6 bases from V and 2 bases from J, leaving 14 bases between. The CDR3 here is CSVKGGEPYNEQFF. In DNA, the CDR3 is TGCAGCGTCAAAGGAGGGGAGCCCTACAATGAGCAGTTCTTC.

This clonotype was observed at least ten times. The CDR3 here is CASSLGGLYNEQFF. The CDR3 nucleotides are TGTGCCAGCAGTTTAGGGGGACTCTACAATGAGCAGTTCTTC. The chain employs TRBV12-3 or TRBV12-4 and TRBJ2-1, with TRBD2 as a possible D gene (6 bases). With 1 base removed from V and 3 bases from J, the gap between germline ends came to 7 bases. CDR3 length: 14 residues.

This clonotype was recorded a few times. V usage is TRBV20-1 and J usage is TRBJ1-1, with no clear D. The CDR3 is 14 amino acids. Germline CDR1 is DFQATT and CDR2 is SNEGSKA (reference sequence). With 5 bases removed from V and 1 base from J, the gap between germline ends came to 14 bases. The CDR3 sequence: CSADPETKNTEAFF. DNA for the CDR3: TGCAGTGCTGACCCCGAGACTAAGAACACTGAAGCTTTCTTT.

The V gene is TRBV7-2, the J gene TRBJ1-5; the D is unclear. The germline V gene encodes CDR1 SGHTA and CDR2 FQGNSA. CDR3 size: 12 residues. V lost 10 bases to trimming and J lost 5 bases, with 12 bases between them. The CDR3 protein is CATTPGDQPQHF. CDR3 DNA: TGTGCCACTACCCCGGGAGATCAGCCCCAGCATTTT.

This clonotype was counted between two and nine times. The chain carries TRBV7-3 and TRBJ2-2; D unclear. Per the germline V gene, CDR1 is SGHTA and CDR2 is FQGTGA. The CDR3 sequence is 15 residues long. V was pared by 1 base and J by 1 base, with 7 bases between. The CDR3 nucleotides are TGTGCCAGCAGCTTAATCCTAGGGAACACCGGGGAGCTGTTTTTT. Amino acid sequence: CASSLILGNTGELFF.

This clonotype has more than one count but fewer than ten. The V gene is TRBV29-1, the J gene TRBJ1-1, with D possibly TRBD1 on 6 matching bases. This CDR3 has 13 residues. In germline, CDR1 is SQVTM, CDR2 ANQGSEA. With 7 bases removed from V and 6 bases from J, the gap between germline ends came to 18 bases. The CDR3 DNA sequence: TGCAGCGCAAAGCCGGGACATATCTCTGAAGCTTTCTTT. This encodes CSAKPGHISEAFF.

CDR3 DNA sequence: TGTGCCAGCAGCTTGGGTCAGACCAATCAGCCCCAGCATTTT. Amino acids: CASSLGQTNQPQHF. V and J are TRBV5-7 and TRBJ1-5, with D unclear. TRBV5-7 is known as an ORF, though its function is uncertain. Trimming removed 0 bases at V and 3 bases at J, with 7 bases between. CDR3 length: 14 amino acids.

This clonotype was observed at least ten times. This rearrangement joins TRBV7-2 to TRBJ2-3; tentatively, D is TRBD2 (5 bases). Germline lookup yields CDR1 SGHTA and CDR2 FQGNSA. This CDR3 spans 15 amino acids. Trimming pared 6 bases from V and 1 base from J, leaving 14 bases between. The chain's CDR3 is CASSREPRGTDTQYF. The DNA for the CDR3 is TGTGCCAGCAGTAGGGAACCGAGGGGCACAGATACGCAGTATTTT. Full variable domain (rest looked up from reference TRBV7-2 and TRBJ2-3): GAGVSQSPSNKVTEKGKDVELRCDPISGHTALYWYRQSLGQGLEFLIYFQGNSAPDKSGLPSDRFSAERTGGSVSTLTIQRTQQEDSAVYLCASSREPRGTDTQYFGPGTRLTVL.

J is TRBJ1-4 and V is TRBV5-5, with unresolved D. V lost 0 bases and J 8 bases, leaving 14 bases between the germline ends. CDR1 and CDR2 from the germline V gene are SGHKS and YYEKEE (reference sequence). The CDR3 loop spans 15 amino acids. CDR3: CASSLEAASREKLFF. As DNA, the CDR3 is TGTGCCAGCAGCTTGGAGGCGGCGAGTAGGGAAAAACTGTTTTTT.

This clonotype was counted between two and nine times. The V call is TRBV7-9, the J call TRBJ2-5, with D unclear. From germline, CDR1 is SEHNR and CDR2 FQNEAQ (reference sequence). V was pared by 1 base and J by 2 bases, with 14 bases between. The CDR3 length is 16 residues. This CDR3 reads CASSLGAFLDQETQYF. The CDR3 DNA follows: TGTGCCAGCAGCTTAGGCGCCTTTCTAGATCAAGAGACCCAGTACTTC. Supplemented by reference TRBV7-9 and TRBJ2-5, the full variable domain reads DTGVSQNPRHKITKRGQNVTFRCDPISEHNRLYWYRQTLGQGPEFLTYFQNEAQLEKSRLLSDRFSAERPKGSFSTLEIQRTEQGDSAMYLCASSLGAFLDQETQYFGPGTRLLVL.

In DNA form, the CDR3 reads TGTGCCAGCAGTCCCGGGACAGGCGCTGCTGAAGCTTTCTTT. This encodes CASSPGTGAAEAFF. V is TRBV12-3 or TRBV12-4 and J is TRBJ1-1; 8 positions match TRBD1. The V gene end was trimmed by 5 bases and the J gene end by 6 bases; junction bases not matched to a gene: 8. The CDR3 extends over 14 amino acids.

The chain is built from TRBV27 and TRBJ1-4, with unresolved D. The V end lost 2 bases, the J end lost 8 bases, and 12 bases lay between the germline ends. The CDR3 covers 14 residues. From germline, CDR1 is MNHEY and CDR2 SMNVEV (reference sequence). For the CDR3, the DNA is TGTGCCAGCAGTTTAGTACGGGGAGGCGAAAAACTGTTTTTT. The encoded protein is CASSLVRGGEKLFF.

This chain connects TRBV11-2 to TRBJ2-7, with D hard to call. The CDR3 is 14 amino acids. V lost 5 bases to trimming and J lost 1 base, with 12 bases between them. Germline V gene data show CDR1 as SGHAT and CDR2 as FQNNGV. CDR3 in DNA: TGTGCCAGCAGCGCACGGAGAGAATCCTACGAGCAGTACGTC. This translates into CASSARRESYEQYV.

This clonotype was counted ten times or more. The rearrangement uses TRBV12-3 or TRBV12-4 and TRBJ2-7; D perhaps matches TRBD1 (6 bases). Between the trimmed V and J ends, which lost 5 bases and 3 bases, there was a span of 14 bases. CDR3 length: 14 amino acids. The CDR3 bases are TGTGCCAGCAGTCTTCACTGGACAGACTACGAGCAGTACTTC. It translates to CASSLHWTDYEQYF.

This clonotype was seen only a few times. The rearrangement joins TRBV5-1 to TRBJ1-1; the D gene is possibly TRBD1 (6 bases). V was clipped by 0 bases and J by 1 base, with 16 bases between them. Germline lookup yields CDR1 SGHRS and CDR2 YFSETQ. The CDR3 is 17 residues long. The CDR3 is CASSLGVNRVENTEAFF. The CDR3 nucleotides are TGCGCCAGCAGCTTGGGAGTAAACAGGGTTGAGAACACTGAAGCTTTCTTT.

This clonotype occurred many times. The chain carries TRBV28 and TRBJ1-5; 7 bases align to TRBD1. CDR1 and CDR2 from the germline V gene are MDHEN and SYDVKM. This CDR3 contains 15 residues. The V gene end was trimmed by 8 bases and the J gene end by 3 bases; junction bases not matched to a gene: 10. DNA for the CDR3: TGTGCCAGCGTCCAGGAGACAGGGTCCAATCAGCCCCAGCATTTT. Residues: CASVQETGSNQPQHF.

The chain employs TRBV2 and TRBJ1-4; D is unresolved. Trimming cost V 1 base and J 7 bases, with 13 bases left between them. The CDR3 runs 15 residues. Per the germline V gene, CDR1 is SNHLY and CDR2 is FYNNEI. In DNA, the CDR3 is TGTGCCAGCAGTGAAGGGAGGGTTGGAGTTGAAAAACTGTTTTTT. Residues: CASSEGRVGVEKLFF.

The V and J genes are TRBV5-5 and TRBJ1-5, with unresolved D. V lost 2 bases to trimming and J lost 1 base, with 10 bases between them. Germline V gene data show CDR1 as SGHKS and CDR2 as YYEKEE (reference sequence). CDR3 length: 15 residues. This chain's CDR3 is CASSFSPTSNQPQHF. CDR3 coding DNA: TGTGCCAGCAGCTTCAGTCCTACAAGCAATCAGCCCCAGCATTTT.

CDR3 nucleotides: TGCGCCAGCAGCCAAGGTCCGACCTATGGAGGCTACACCTTC. This translates into CASSQGPTYGGYTF. This chain uses TRBV4-3 with TRBJ1-2; the D is unclear. Between the trimmed V and J ends, which lost 1 base and 8 bases, there was a span of 14 bases. The germline V gene encodes CDR1 LGHNA and CDR2 YSLEER. CDR3 length: 14 residues.

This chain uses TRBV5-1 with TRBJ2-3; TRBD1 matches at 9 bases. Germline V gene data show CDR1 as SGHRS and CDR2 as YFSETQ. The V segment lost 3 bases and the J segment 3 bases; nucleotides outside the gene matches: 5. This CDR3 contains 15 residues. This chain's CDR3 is CASSSGTGNTDTQYF. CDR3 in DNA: TGCGCCAGCAGCTCAGGGACAGGGAATACAGATACGCAGTATTTT.

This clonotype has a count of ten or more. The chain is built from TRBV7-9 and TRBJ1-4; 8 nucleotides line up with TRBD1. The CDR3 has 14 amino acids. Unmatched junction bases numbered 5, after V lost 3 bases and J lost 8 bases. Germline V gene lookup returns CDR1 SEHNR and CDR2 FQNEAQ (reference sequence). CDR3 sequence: CASSFQGAREKLFF. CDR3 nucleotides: TGTGCCAGCAGCTTCCAGGGGGCGAGGGAAAAACTGTTTTTT.

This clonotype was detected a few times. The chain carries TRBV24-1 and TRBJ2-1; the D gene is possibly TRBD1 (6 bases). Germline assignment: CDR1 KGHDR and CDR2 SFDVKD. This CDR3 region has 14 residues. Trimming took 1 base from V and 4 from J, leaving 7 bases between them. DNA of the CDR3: TGTGCCACCAGTGATTTAGACAGGTACAATGAGCAGTTCTTC. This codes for CATSDLDRYNEQFF.

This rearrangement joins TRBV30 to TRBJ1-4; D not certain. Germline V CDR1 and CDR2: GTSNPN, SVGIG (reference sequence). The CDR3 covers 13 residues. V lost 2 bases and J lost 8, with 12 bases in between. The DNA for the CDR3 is TGTGCCTGGAGTCCCGGGAGGAAGGAAAAACTGTTTTTT. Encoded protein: CAWSPGRKEKLFF.

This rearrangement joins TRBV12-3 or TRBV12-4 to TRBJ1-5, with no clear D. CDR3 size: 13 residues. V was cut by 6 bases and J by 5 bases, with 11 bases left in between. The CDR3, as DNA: TGTGCCAGCAGAGTCGGGGTTGATCAGCCCCAGCATTTT. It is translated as CASRVGVDQPQHF.